These 8 T cell receptor beta chains came from one sample sequenced in a study of shared clonotypes between healthy human individuals. TCRdb's table, derived via immunoSEQ multiplex PCR, lists solely in-frame clones and lacks some. The sample yields roughly 500,000 clones, 95% to 97% seen once. The sample consisted of naive CD4+ T cells sorted from blood. The subset here: CD45RA+ positively selected. Receptors were obtained from a woman in her 30s in good health.

V gene TRBV6-5 combines with J gene TRBJ2-7, with D possibly being TRBD1 or TRBD2 (5 bases each). Trimming left V 0 bases short and J 6 bases short, with 15 bases between. The CDR3 consists of 15 residues. Germline V gene sequence: CDR1 MNHEY, CDR2 SVGAGI. The CDR3 is CASSYSRVTGTEQYF. In DNA, the CDR3 is TGTGCCAGCAGTTACTCACGGGTCACGGGGACCGAGCAGTACTTC.

For this clone: The sample contains more than one DNA sequence encoding this CDR3. The rearrangement uses TRBV18 and TRBJ2-7; 13 nucleotides match TRBD2. Germline V lookup: CDR1 KGHSH, CDR2 LQKENI. The CDR3 loop spans 15 amino acids. V shed 2 bases, J shed 2 bases, and the junction held 0 bases outside the gene matches. The CDR3 coding sequence is TGTGCCAGCTCACCAGGGACTAGCGGGACCTACGAGCAGTACTTC. This sequence encodes CASSPGTSGTYEQYF.

The genes are TRBV29-1 and TRBJ2-6; D gene ambiguous. The ends were cut back, 5 bases at V and 5 bases at J, with 19 bases in the middle. This CDR3 has 16 residues. Germline CDR1 is SQVTM and CDR2 is ANQGSEA. The CDR3 spells CSVIAALQSRANVLTF. The CDR3 nucleotides are TGCAGCGTTATTGCCGCACTACAAAGTCGGGCCAACGTCCTGACTTTC. Complete variable domain (other parts from reference TRBV29-1 and TRBJ2-6): SAVISQKPSRDICQRGTSLTIQCQVDSQVTMMFWYRQQPGQSLTLIATANQGSEATYESGFVIDKFPISRPNLTFSTLTVSNMSPEDSSIYLCSVIAALQSRANVLTFGAGSRLTVL.

The rearrangement joins TRBV18 to TRBJ1-4; D may be TRBD1 (5 bases). Germline CDR1 KGHSH, CDR2 LQKENI. V lost 1 base, J lost 7 bases, and 16 bases lay in between. The CDR3 is 16 residues long. CDR3 bases: TGTGCCAGCTCACCACTTCCCAGGGATGGTAGTGAAAAACTGTTTTTT. It translates to CASSPLPRDGSEKLFF. Together with reference TRBV18 and TRBJ1-4, the CDR3 gives the full variable domain: NAGVMQNPRHLVRRRGQEARLRCSPMKGHSHVYWYRQLPEEGLKFMVYLQKENIIDESGMPKERFSAEFPKEGPSILRIQQVVRGDSAAYFCASSPLPRDGSEKLFFGSGTQLSVL.

CDR3 sequence: CASSLGVEQETQYF. The DNA for the CDR3 is TGCGCCAGCAGCTTGGGGGTGGAACAAGAGACCCAGTACTTC. The chain uses TRBV5-1 and TRBJ2-5; D ambiguous. There are 14 residues in the CDR3. CDR1 is SGHRS, CDR2 YFSETQ, per germline. Trimming cost V 0 bases and J 2 bases, with 8 bases left between them.

As for this clone: The same CDR3 arises from other DNA sequences in this sample as well. V and J are TRBV5-1 and TRBJ2-6; D uncertain. Between the trimmed V and J ends, which lost 0 bases and 0 bases, there was a span of 4 bases. Germline V gene lookup returns CDR1 SGHRS and CDR2 YFSETQ. The CDR3 extends over 15 amino acids. The CDR3 DNA sequence: TGCGCCAGCAGCTTGGCCAGCTCTGGGGCCAACGTCCTGACTTTC. Its translation is CASSLASSGANVLTF.

The chain is built from TRBV6-6 and TRBJ2-7; 12 bases agree with TRBD2. The CDR3 consists of 16 residues. CDR1 MNHNY and CDR2 SVGAGI come from the germline V gene (reference sequence). Trimming took 6 bases from V and 6 from J; bases not matched to a gene: 12. CDR3 region: CASSQTSGSFPAEQYF. The CDR3 DNA reads TGTGCCAGCAGCCAGACTAGCGGGAGCTTCCCAGCCGAGCAGTACTTC.

The V gene is TRBV19, the J gene TRBJ2-7; D gene ambiguous. V lost 3 bases and J lost 5, with 11 bases in between. This CDR3 comprises 13 residues. Germline-derived CDR1 and CDR2 are LNHDA and SQIVND (reference sequence). The CDR3 sequence is CASSINQHHEQYF. The CDR3 bases are TGTGCCAGTAGTATTAATCAGCACCACGAGCAGTACTTC.